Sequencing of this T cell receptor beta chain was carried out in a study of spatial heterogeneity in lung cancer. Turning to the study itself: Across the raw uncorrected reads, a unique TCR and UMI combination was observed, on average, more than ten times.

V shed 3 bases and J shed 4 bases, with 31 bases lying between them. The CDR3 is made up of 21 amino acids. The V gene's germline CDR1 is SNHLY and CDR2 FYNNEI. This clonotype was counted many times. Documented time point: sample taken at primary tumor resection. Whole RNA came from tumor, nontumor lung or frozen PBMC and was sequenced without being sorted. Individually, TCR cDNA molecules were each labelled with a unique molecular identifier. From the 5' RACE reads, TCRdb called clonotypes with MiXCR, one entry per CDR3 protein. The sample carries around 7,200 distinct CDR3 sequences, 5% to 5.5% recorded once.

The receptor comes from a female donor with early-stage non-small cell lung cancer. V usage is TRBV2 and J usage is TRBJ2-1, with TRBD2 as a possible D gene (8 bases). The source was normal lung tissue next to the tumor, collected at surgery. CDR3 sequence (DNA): TGTGCCAGCAGTGAGTCAGGCCTAGCGGGCCTCCTTAGCAGGGGGTACAATGAGCAGTTCTTC. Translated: CASSESGLAGLLSRGYNEQFF.